What follows are 23 T cell receptor beta chains derived from one specimen sequenced in a study of technical replicates of blood from several donors. Only in-frame clones appear in the TCRdb table, and some are missing; sequencing was by immunoSEQ multiplex PCR. The sample lists tens of thousands of clones, 80% to 95% occurring once. Sequencing was done on a sample of T cells isolated from PBMCs. These receptors were collected from a human donor in good health. Some clones in this sample may be carry-over from other donors' samples.

This clone was counted a few times. J is TRBJ1-1 and V is TRBV29-1; no clear D gene. The CDR3 consists of 14 residues. Trimming took 6 bases from V and 0 from J, leaving 14 bases between them. Germline V CDR1 and CDR2: SQVTM, ANQGSEA. CDR3 coding DNA: TGCAGCGTCCAATGGGAGCTCATGAACACTGAAGCTTTCTTT. Translated, it gives CSVQWELMNTEAFF.

This clone appeared a few times. The chain has TRBV4-2 and TRBJ2-7, with D unclear. The CDR3 runs 15 residues. The V end was cut by 0 bases, the J end by 0 bases, with 9 bases between. From germline, CDR1 is LGHNA and CDR2 YNFKEQ. The DNA of the CDR3 is TGTGCCAGCAGCCAAGAAACTTCTAGCTCCTACGAGCAGTACTTC. Its protein is CASSQETSSSYEQYF.

This clone appeared once. CDR3 nucleotides: TGCGCCAGCAGTGAGGAGGCGGGAGGGTACAATGAGCAGTTCTTC. Translation: CASSEEAGGYNEQFF. J is TRBJ2-1 and V is TRBV10-1, with 9 bases identical to TRBD2. The germline gives CDR1 WNHNN, CDR2 SYGVQD (reference sequence). The CDR3 runs to 15 residues. V was clipped by 2 bases and J by 4 bases; unmatched bases: 3.

The V gene is TRBV5-1, the J gene TRBJ1-1; D may be TRBD1 (5 bases). The V gene lost 4 bases and the J gene lost 7 bases, with 11 bases spanning the gap. The CDR3 sequence is 12 residues long. Germline assignment: CDR1 SGHRS and CDR2 YFSETQ. In nucleotides, the CDR3 is TGCGCCAGCAGCGCGCGACAGTTTGAAGCTTTCTTT. This translates into CASSARQFEAFF.

V and J are TRBV2 and TRBJ2-5, with D tentatively TRBD1 (5 bases). This CDR3 is built from 15 residues. Germline CDR1 and CDR2: SNHLY and FYNNEI. Trimming cost V 4 bases and J 2 bases, with 14 bases left between them. The CDR3 nucleotides read TGTGCCAGCAGTGGGGAATACAGGCCACAAGAGACCCAGTACTTC. Protein: CASSGEYRPQETQYF.

CDR3 bases: TGTGCCAGCAGTCCTCCCTCCACGCCCGGAGCTTTCTTT. Protein: CASSPPSTPGAFF. The chain couples TRBV28 to TRBJ1-1; D remains unclear. Germline CDR1 is MDHEN and CDR2 is SYDVKM. Trimming pared 5 bases from V and 10 bases from J, leaving 17 bases between. The CDR3 has 13 residues.

This chain joins TRBV4-2 and TRBJ2-1; 13 bases align to TRBD2. The germline V gene encodes CDR1 LGHNA and CDR2 YNFKEQ. J gave up 0 bases and V 5 bases, and 4 bases lay outside the gene matches. This CDR3 has 17 amino acids. Written as DNA, the CDR3 is TGTGCCAGCAGCACCCGGACTAGCGGGAGCTCCTACAATGAGCAGTTCTTC. It yields the protein CASSTRTSGSSYNEQFF.

The chain recombines TRBV30 with TRBJ1-5; TRBD1 agrees at 7 bases. This CDR3 has 16 amino acids. Germline CDR1 reads GTSNPN; CDR2 reads SVGIG (reference sequence). V lost 1 base, J lost 0 bases, and 6 bases stayed unmatched. The CDR3 DNA sequence: TGTGCCTGGAGTGCGGGACAGAGTTATAGCAATCAGCCCCAGCATTTT. This codes for CAWSAGQSYSNQPQHF.

The chain links TRBV15 to TRBJ2-7, with 9 bases aligning to TRBD1. V lost 0 bases and J lost 6; bases outside the gene matches: 12. CDR1 and CDR2 from the germline V gene are LNHNV and YYDKDF (reference sequence). This CDR3 region has 17 residues. As DNA, the CDR3 is TGTGCCACCAGCAGAGAACGGGGGAGACAGGGGGTCGGCGAGCAGTACTTC. Translating gives CATSRERGRQGVGEQYF.

This clone has more than one count but fewer than ten. The chain combines TRBV5-6 with TRBJ2-3; 11 bases align to TRBD2. After removal of 5 bases from V and 2 bases from J, the junction contained 7 bases not matched to a gene. The V gene's germline CDR1 is SGHDT and CDR2 YYEEEE. The CDR3 loop spans 16 amino acids. The CDR3 region has the DNA TGTGCCAGCAGATTTGGACTAGCGGGTTACACAGATACGCAGTATTTT. As protein: CASRFGLAGYTDTQYF.

The chain has TRBV29-1 and TRBJ2-2; the match to TRBD2 covers 7 bases. Germline-derived CDR1 and CDR2 are SQVTM and ANQGSEA. The ends lost 0 bases at V and 4 bases at J; junction bases unmatched: 8. CDR3 length equals 16 residues. The CDR3 coding sequence is TGCAGCGTTGAAGACGCCCGCGGGAGAGGCACCGGGGAGCTGTTTTTT. Translated, it gives CSVEDARGRGTGELFF.

The chain couples TRBV4-1 to TRBJ2-6, with D tentatively TRBD2 (5 bases). V lost 0 bases to trimming and J lost 1 base, with 13 bases between them. Germline V gives CDR1 MGHRA, CDR2 YSYEKL. CDR3 length equals 18 residues. CDR3 nucleotide sequence: TGCGCCAGCAGCCAAGATCCGGGAACGTTATCTGGGGCCAACGTCCTGACTTTC. Its translation is CASSQDPGTLSGANVLTF.

Here the CDR3 DNA reads TGTGCCAGCAGTTGGGACAGGGGGCACGAGCAGTACTTC. Protein product: CASSWDRGHEQYF. The genes are TRBV27 and TRBJ2-7, with 12 bases identical to TRBD1. The J segment lost 5 bases and the V segment lost 4 bases, leaving 0 bases of the junction unmatched. Looked up from germline, CDR1 is MNHEY and CDR2 is SMNVEV (reference sequence). The CDR3 contains 13 residues.

V and J are TRBV2 and TRBJ2-6, with TRBD1 identical over 7 bases. The junction had 6 bases not matched to a gene; V was cut back by 4 bases and J by 0 bases. Germline CDR1 and CDR2: SNHLY and FYNNEI. The CDR3 totals 17 residues. This CDR3 is CASSAPGQFSGANVLTF. Written as DNA, the CDR3 is TGTGCCAGCAGTGCCCCGGGACAGTTCTCTGGGGCCAACGTCCTGACTTTC.

The chain links TRBV5-6 to TRBJ2-7, with TRBD2 as a possible D gene (6 bases). The CDR3 runs to 19 residues. V lost 3 bases and J lost 2, with 27 bases in between. Germline CDR1 and CDR2: SGHDT and YYEEEE. CDR3 sequence reads: CASSSQRTPLARKPYEQYF. The CDR3 coding sequence is TGTGCCAGCAGCTCTCAAAGAACCCCACTAGCCCGAAAACCCTACGAGCAGTACTTC.

This sequence joins TRBV15 and TRBJ2-1; TRBD2 is a possible D gene (5 bases). V shed 1 base and J shed 7 bases, with 5 bases lying between them. The germline V gene encodes CDR1 LNHNV and CDR2 YYDKDF (reference sequence). The CDR3 is made up of 12 amino acids. In DNA form, the CDR3 reads TGTGCCACCAGCAGAGGAGGGAATGAGCAGTTCTTC. This gives the protein CATSRGGNEQFF.

The chain combines TRBV29-1 with TRBJ2-5; 9 bases are a match to TRBD2. Germline-derived CDR1 and CDR2 are SQVTM and ANQGSEA. The V and J ends lost 4 bases and 3 bases, in that order; junction bases with no gene match: 3. The CDR3 runs to 13 residues. CDR3 in DNA: TGCAGCGTTGGAGCGGGAGGAGAAGAGACCCAGTACTTC. Translation gives CSVGAGGEETQYF.

The chain couples TRBV6-5 to TRBJ1-4, with TRBD1 as a possible D gene (6 bases). The CDR3 consists of 13 residues. Germline V gene lookup returns CDR1 MNHEY and CDR2 SVGAGI. V was trimmed by 8 bases and J by 8 bases, leaving 15 bases between them. The CDR3 sequence: CASQQGQFEKLFF. The CDR3 nucleotides read TGTGCCAGCCAACAGGGACAATTCGAAAAACTGTTTTTT.

The chain is built from TRBV4-1 and TRBJ2-2; TRBD2 matches 11 bases. V gave up 4 bases and J gave up 6 bases; unmatched junction bases: 10. The CDR3 loop spans 17 amino acids. The V gene's germline CDR1 is MGHRA and CDR2 YSYEKL. The CDR3 is CASSRPFSGRAPGELFF. The CDR3 DNA reads TGCGCCAGCAGCCGACCCTTTAGCGGGAGGGCCCCCGGGGAGCTGTTTTTT.

The chain joins TRBV19 to TRBJ2-7; D is perhaps TRBD2 (5 bases). CDR1 LNHDA and CDR2 SQIVND come from the germline V gene (reference sequence). With 6 bases removed from V and 1 base from J, the gap between germline ends came to 13 bases. The CDR3 extends over 14 amino acids. The CDR3 region has the DNA TGTGCCAGTAGCTCGGACCGGGGATCCTACGAGCAGTACTTC. Its protein product is CASSSDRGSYEQYF.

The genes are TRBV2 and TRBJ2-1, with 11 bases fitting TRBD1. This CDR3 spans 13 amino acids. CDR1 is SNHLY and CDR2 is FYNNEI in the germline V gene. V lost 7 bases and J lost 7; bases outside the gene matches: 3. The CDR3 region is CASIGTGGNEQFF. As DNA, the CDR3 is TGTGCCAGCATCGGGACAGGGGGGAATGAGCAGTTCTTC.

V usage is TRBV10-2 and J usage is TRBJ1-2, with TRBD1 matching 7 bases. Per the germline V gene, CDR1 is WSHSY and CDR2 is SAAADI. The CDR3 is 15 residues long. The J segment lost 8 bases and the V segment lost 2 bases, leaving 11 bases of the junction unmatched. CDR3 residues: CASSETKTGAGGYTF. CDR3 coding DNA: TGCGCCAGCAGTGAGACCAAAACAGGGGCAGGGGGCTACACCTTC.

The chain recombines TRBV9 with TRBJ1-2; D uncertain. Trimming took off 0 bases at V and 0 bases at J, with 6 bases between the two ends. CDR3 length: 14 amino acids. CDR1 is SGDLS and CDR2 is YYNGEE in the germline V gene. The CDR3: CASSVGAANYGYTF. In nucleotides, the CDR3 is TGTGCCAGCAGCGTAGGGGCCGCTAACTATGGCTACACCTTC.